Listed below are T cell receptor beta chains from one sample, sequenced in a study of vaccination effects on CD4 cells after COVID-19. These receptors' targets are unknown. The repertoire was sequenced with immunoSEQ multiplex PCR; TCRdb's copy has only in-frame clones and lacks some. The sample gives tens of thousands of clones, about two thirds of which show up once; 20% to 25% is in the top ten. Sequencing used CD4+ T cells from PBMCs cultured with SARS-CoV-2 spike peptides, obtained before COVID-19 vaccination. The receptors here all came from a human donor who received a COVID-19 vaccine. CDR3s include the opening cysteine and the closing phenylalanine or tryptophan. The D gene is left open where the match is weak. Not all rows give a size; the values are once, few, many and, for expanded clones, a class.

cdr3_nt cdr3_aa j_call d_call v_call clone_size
TGTGCCAGCAGTTCCCTGACAGGCCGGGTTGAAAAACTGTTTTTT CASSSLTGRVEKLFF TRBJ1-4 - TRBV6-5 -
TGTGCCAGCAGTTTCCGTGGACAGGGGGTAGATGGCTACACCTTC CASSFRGQGVDGYTF TRBJ1-2 TRBD1 TRBV6-2/TRBV6-3 -
TGTGCCAGCTCGTACCGACTGCTGAATCAGCCCCAGCATTTT CASSYRLLNQPQHF TRBJ1-5 - TRBV5-6 few
TGTGCCAGCACCCCCGGGACTTTCACAGATACGCAGTATTTT CASTPGTFTDTQYF TRBJ2-3 - TRBV4-2 once
TGTGCCAGCAGCTATACAGGGGGGAACACTGAAGCTTTCTTT CASSYTGGNTEAFF TRBJ1-1 TRBD1 TRBV7-9 few
TGTGCCAGCAGCTGGAGGACTAGCGGGACGGGGGGGACCCAGTACTTC CASSWRTSGTGGTQYF TRBJ2-5 TRBD2 TRBV7-2 -
TGTGCCAGCAGTACCCGGGACGGTAAGCAGTACTTC CASSTRDGKQYF TRBJ2-7 - TRBV6-5 few
TGTGCCAGCAGCCCCCGGGACAGGGGATCCTACAATGAGCAGTTCTTC CASSPRDRGSYNEQFF TRBJ2-1 TRBD1 TRBV11-2 -
TGCGCCAGCAGGGCACAGGGTCAGGGCGCTGAAGCTTTCTTT CASRAQGQGAEAFF TRBJ1-1 - TRBV5-1 few
TGTGCCAGCAGTGTCCTCCGGGACGGGACCTACGAGCAGTACTTC CASSVLRDGTYEQYF TRBJ2-7 - TRBV2 -
TGTGCCAGCAGCTTGCTGGGGGCCGGCACTGAAGCTTTCTTT CASSLLGAGTEAFF TRBJ1-1 - TRBV5-6 once
TGTGCCAGCAGCTTCGCCGCTCCAGGAGGGCTAGCGGGGGGAGGGGAGCAGTTCTTC CASSFAAPGGLAGGGEQFF TRBJ2-1 TRBD2 TRBV7-2 -
TGTGCCAGCAGCACCTGGGGATATAGCAACTCTGGGGCCAACGTCCTGACTTTC CASSTWGYSNSGANVLTF TRBJ2-6 - TRBV5-6 -
TGTGCCAGCAGTGAAACAGACGAGCAGTACTTC CASSETDEQYF TRBJ2-7 - TRBV2 few
TGCAGCGCAGTCCGGGCTAGCAGCGGTAATGAGCAGTTCTTC CSAVRASSGNEQFF TRBJ2-1 - TRBV29-1 -
TGTGCCAGCAGTTACCCGGAGACCTACGAGCAGTACTTC CASSYPETYEQYF TRBJ2-7 - TRBV6-2/TRBV6-3 -
TGTGCCAGCAGTCTCCTAGCGGGGGGACAGGAGACCCAGTACTTC CASSLLAGGQETQYF TRBJ2-5 TRBD2 TRBV6-5 -
TGTGCCAGCAGCCCGGGGATCACAGATACGCAGTATTTT CASSPGITDTQYF TRBJ2-3 - TRBV11-2 once
TGCGCCAGCAGCCAAGATCGGGGGTTCAGCACTGAAGCTTTCTTT CASSQDRGFSTEAFF TRBJ1-1 - TRBV4-1 -
TGTGCCAGCCACTCAGGTTATGGCTACACCTTC CASHSGYGYTF TRBJ1-2 - TRBV28 -
TGTGCCAGCAGCTTGGAGAAAGCAAATTCACCCCTCCACTTT CASSLEKANSPLHF TRBJ1-6 - TRBV5-5 -
TGTGCCAGCAGTGTTACAGATACGCAGTATTTT CASSVTDTQYF TRBJ2-3 - TRBV6-6 -
TGTGCCAGCAGTCTCGACAGGTGGGGAACTGAAGCTTTCTTT CASSLDRWGTEAFF TRBJ1-1 - TRBV27 -
TGTGCCAGCAGCCGGGGACAGGGCGTCTACGAGCAGTACTTC CASSRGQGVYEQYF TRBJ2-7 TRBD1 TRBV7-2 -
TGTGCCAGCAGCCCTGGCTATCGGAGCTCCTATAATTCACCCCTCCACTTT CASSPGYRSSYNSPLHF TRBJ1-6 - TRBV7-2 -
TGTGCCAGCAGCTTGTATGGGGGCTCCGGGGGCTACACCTTC CASSLYGGSGGYTF TRBJ1-2 - TRBV5-4 -
TGCAGCGCACTAGCGGGGGGGAGTGAGCAGTTCTTC CSALAGGSEQFF TRBJ2-1 TRBD2 TRBV29-1 -
TGTGCCAGCAGTTCACCCCGGGACAGGGGACGTGGTGAGCAGTTCTTC CASSSPRDRGRGEQFF TRBJ2-1 TRBD1 TRBV28 -
TGTGCCAGCACCCCGGACAGGCCTTATGGCTACACCTTC CASTPDRPYGYTF TRBJ1-2 TRBD1 TRBV6-2/TRBV6-3 few
TGCAGTGCTAGGCCCACCTACGAGCAGTACTTC CSARPTYEQYF TRBJ2-7 - TRBV20-1 -
TGTGCCAGCAGGCACTCTGGGGCCCCTGGAAACACCATATATTTT CASRHSGAPGNTIYF TRBJ1-3 - TRBV6-5 -
TGTGCCAGCAGCGCTCGGCCGAACACCGGGGAGCTGTTTTTT CASSARPNTGELFF TRBJ2-2 - TRBV9 -
TGTGCCAGCAGCCGCGGACAGAGCAATCAGCCCCAGCATTTT CASSRGQSNQPQHF TRBJ1-5 - TRBV11-3 -
TGCGCCAGCAGCCCTTGGACTAGCGGGGGGGCGGTGAATGAGCAGTTCTTC CASSPWTSGGAVNEQFF TRBJ2-1 TRBD2 TRBV4-3 -
TGTGCCAGCAGCGTAGGACAGCAAGAGACCCAGTACTTC CASSVGQQETQYF TRBJ2-5 - TRBV9 -
TGCGCCAGCAGCAAGGGACAGAATCAGCCCCAGCATTTT CASSKGQNQPQHF TRBJ1-5 TRBD1 TRBV5-1 few
TGTGCCAGTAGTATAACGACTAGCGGATACTACGAGCAGTACTTC CASSITTSGYYEQYF TRBJ2-7 TRBD2 TRBV19 -
TGTGCCAGCTCACCACGTGCGCCCGGGAGCGGCTATGGCTACACCTTC CASSPRAPGSGYGYTF TRBJ1-2 - TRBV18 -
TGTGCCAGCACCCGGGGATCTTTCACTGAAGCTTTCTTT CASTRGSFTEAFF TRBJ1-1 - TRBV7-2 -
TGTGCCAGCAGTCTCGGACAGGGGGACGGCTACACCTTC CASSLGQGDGYTF TRBJ1-2 TRBD1 TRBV12-3/TRBV12-4 -
TGTGCCAGCAGGCCCGGGACCGGTCAGCCCCAGCATTTT CASRPGTGQPQHF TRBJ1-5 - TRBV28 -
TGTGCTAGTGGTTTGGAACAGGGGACTGGTCTAGCCAAAAACATTCAGTACTTC CASGLEQGTGLAKNIQYF TRBJ2-4 - TRBV12-5 -